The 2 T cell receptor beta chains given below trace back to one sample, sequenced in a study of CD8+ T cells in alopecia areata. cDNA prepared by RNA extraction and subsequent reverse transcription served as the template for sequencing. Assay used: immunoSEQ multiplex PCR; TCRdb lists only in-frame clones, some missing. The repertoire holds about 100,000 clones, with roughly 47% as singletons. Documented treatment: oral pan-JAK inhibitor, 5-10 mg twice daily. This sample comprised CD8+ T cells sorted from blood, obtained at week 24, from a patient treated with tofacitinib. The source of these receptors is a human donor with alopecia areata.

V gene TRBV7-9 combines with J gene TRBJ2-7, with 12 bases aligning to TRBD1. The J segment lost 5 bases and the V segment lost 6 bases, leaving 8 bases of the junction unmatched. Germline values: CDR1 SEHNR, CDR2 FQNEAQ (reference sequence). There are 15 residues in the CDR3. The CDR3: CASRPGTGGTNEQYF. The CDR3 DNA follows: TGTGCCAGCAGACCTGGGACAGGGGGCACGAACGAGCAGTACTTC. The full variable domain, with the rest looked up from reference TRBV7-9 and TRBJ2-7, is DTGVSQNPRHKITKRGQNVTFRCDPISEHNRLYWYRQTLGQGPEFLTYFQNEAQLEKSRLLSDRFSAERPKGSFSTLEIQRTEQGDSAMYLCASRPGTGGTNEQYFGPGTRLTVT.

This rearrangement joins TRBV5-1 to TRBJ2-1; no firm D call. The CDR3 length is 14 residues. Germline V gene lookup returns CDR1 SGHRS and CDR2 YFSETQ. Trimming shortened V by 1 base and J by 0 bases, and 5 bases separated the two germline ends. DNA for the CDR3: TGCGCCAGCAGCTTGTCTGGCTCCTACAATGAGCAGTTCTTC. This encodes CASSLSGSYNEQFF.